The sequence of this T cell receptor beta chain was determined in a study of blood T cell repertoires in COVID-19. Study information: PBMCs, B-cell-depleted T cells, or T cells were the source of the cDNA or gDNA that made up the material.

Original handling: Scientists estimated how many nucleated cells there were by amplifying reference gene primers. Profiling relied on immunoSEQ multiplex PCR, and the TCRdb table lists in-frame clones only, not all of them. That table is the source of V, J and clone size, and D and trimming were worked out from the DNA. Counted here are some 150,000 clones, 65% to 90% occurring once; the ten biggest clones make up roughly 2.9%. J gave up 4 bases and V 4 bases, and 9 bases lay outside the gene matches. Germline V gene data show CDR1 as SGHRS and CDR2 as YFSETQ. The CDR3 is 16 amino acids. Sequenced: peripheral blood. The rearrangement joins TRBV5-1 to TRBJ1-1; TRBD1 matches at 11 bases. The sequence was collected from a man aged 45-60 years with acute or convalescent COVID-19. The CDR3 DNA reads TGCGCCAGCAGCCCCCACGGGACAGGGGGAGTCACTGAAGCTTTCTTT. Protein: CASSPHGTGGVTEAFF. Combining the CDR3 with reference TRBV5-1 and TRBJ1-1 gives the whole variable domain KAGVTQTPRYLIKTRGQQVTLSCSPISGHRSVSWYQQTPGQGLQFLFEYFSETQRNKGNFPGRFSGRQFSNSRSEMNVSTLELGDSALYLCASSPHGTGGVTEAFFGQGTRLTVV.